These 21 T cell receptor beta chains share one sample of origin, sequenced in a study of blood T cell repertoires in COVID-19. Using immunoSEQ multiplex PCR, the repertoire was profiled, and TCRdb retains in-frame clones only, with some absent. The sample shows about 200,000 clones, around 84% of them seen only once. Sequenced sample: peripheral blood. The receptors originated from a man between 60 and 70 years old with acute or convalescent COVID-19.

CDR3 bases: TGTGCCAGCAGCGTAGCTATTGACTCCAGAACCACTAACTATGGCTACACCTTC. Encoded protein: CASSVAIDSRTTNYGYTF. This chain links TRBV9 with TRBJ1-2; D not resolved. CDR1 and CDR2 from the germline V gene are SGDLS and YYNGEE. The V end lost 0 bases, the J end lost 0 bases, and 18 bases lay between the germline ends. CDR3 length: 18 amino acids.

The rearrangement uses TRBV5-1 and TRBJ1-1; D remains unclear. V was cut by 6 bases and J by 5 bases, with 17 bases left in between. This CDR3 is built from 14 residues. Germline V gene lookup returns CDR1 SGHRS and CDR2 YFSETQ. CDR3: CASTATSASTEAFF. The CDR3 nucleotides read TGCGCCAGCACCGCCACCTCCGCTAGTACTGAAGCTTTCTTT.

The J gene is TRBJ2-1, the V gene TRBV7-2; D may be TRBD2 (5 bases). The germline gives CDR1 SGHTA, CDR2 FQGNSA. This CDR3 has 14 amino acids. V lost 4 bases and J lost 5, with 12 bases in between. The CDR3 reads CASSSSGFNNEQFF. CDR3 nucleotide sequence: TGTGCCAGCAGCTCGTCGGGGTTCAACAATGAGCAGTTCTTC. The full variable domain, its missing parts supplied by reference TRBV7-2 and TRBJ2-1, is GAGVSQSPSNKVTEKGKDVELRCDPISGHTALYWYRQSLGQGLEFLIYFQGNSAPDKSGLPSDRFSAERTGGSVSTLTIQRTQQEDSAVYLCASSSSGFNNEQFFGPGTRLTVL.

V is TRBV6-5 and J is TRBJ1-1; TRBD1 agrees at 7 bases. CDR3 length: 15 residues. Germline V gives CDR1 MNHEY, CDR2 SVGAGI. Trimming cost V 0 bases and J 0 bases; bases outside gene matches: 1. The CDR3: CASSYSGQMNTEAFF. CDR3 coding DNA: TGTGCCAGCAGTTACTCGGGACAGATGAACACTGAAGCTTTCTTT.

This clone was seen a handful of times. The V gene is TRBV7-3, the J gene TRBJ2-3; 7 bases map to TRBD2. Germline V CDR1 and CDR2: SGHTA, FQGTGA. The CDR3 is made up of 15 amino acids. V gave up 5 bases and J gave up 5 bases; unmatched junction bases: 10. The CDR3 protein is CASSPLGGGGDTQYF. The CDR3 DNA is TGTGCCAGCAGCCCATTAGGCGGGGGAGGAGATACGCAGTATTTT.

The rearrangement uses TRBV28 and TRBJ2-2; 7 bases line up with TRBD1. This CDR3 is 14 amino acids long. Germline assignment: CDR1 MDHEN and CDR2 SYDVKM. Trimming removed 1 base from V and 4 bases from J; junction bases left unmatched: 0. The CDR3 sequence is CASSLSGGTGELFF. The CDR3 region has the DNA TGTGCCAGCAGTTTATCAGGGGGCACCGGGGAGCTGTTTTTT. The whole variable domain, remainder taken from reference TRBV28 and TRBJ2-2, is DVKVTQSSRYLVKRTGEKVFLECVQDMDHENMFWYRQDPGLGLRLIYFSYDVKMKEKGDIPEGYSVSREKKERFSLILESASTNQTSMYLCASSLSGGTGELFFGEGSRLTVL.

This sequence joins TRBV11-2 and TRBJ2-5, with TRBD1 identical over 9 bases. Germline CDR1 is SGHAT and CDR2 is FQNNGV. The V gene end was trimmed by 1 base and the J gene end by 0 bases; junction bases not matched to a gene: 6. The CDR3 spans 17 residues. CDR3 DNA: TGTGCCAGCAGCTTAGCGAGGACAGGGGTGTACCAAGAGACCCAGTACTTC. It specifies CASSLARTGVYQETQYF.

The chain links TRBV10-1 to TRBJ2-1, with D possibly being TRBD2 (6 bases). The ends were cut back, 5 bases at V and 6 bases at J, with 11 bases in the middle. CDR3 length equals 13 residues. Germline lookup yields CDR1 WNHNN and CDR2 SYGVQD (reference sequence). The DNA for the CDR3 is TGCGCCAGCAGTAGCTCGGGGGTCAATGAGCAGTTCTTC. It is translated as CASSSSGVNEQFF.

The genes are TRBV6-1 and TRBJ2-7; weak D call: TRBD2 (5 bases). The CDR3 totals 15 residues. Germline lookup yields CDR1 MNHNS and CDR2 SASEGT. V was trimmed by 3 bases and J by 0 bases, leaving 12 bases between them. CDR3 DNA: TGTGCCAGCAGTGATTTAGGACTCGCCTCCTACGAGCAGTACTTC. Translating gives CASSDLGLASYEQYF.

The chain uses TRBV5-4 and TRBJ1-6; D unclear. Looked up from germline, CDR1 is SGHNT and CDR2 is YYREEE (reference sequence). The V end was cut by 1 base, the J end by 6 bases, with 8 bases between. CDR3 length: 14 residues. The CDR3 reads CASSLKTGNSPLHF. The CDR3 coding sequence is TGTGCCAGCAGCTTGAAGACTGGTAATTCACCCCTCCACTTT.

This clone was picked up one time. The chain couples TRBV9 to TRBJ1-5; weak D call: TRBD1 (5 bases). With 1 base removed from V and 5 bases from J, the gap between germline ends came to 13 bases. Per the germline V gene, CDR1 is SGDLS and CDR2 is YYNGEE. The CDR3 runs to 15 residues. The CDR3 spells CASSVNVGRDQPQHF. In DNA form, the CDR3 reads TGTGCCAGCAGCGTAAACGTGGGGCGCGATCAGCCCCAGCATTTT.

The chain uses TRBV7-3 and TRBJ2-3; D not certain. V was shortened by 4 bases and J by 2 bases, with 7 bases between the two germline ends. The CDR3 runs to 13 residues. In germline, CDR1 is SGHTA, CDR2 FQGTGA. The CDR3 bases are TGTGCCAGCAGCTCTTATAACACAGATACGCAGTATTTT. Amino acid sequence: CASSSYNTDTQYF.

The chain recombines TRBV3-1 (or the pseudogene TRBV3-2) with TRBJ2-3; TRBD2 aligns across 8 bases. With V trimmed by 4 bases and J by 6 bases, 9 bases remained unmatched. Germline CDR1 LGHDT, CDR2 YNNKEL (reference sequence). The CDR3 extends over 15 amino acids. This CDR3 is CASSPGGAVVDTQYF. CDR3 DNA sequence: TGTGCCAGCAGCCCCGGGGGGGCGGTTGTCGATACGCAGTATTTT.

The chain links TRBV16 to TRBJ1-4; TRBD1 is a possible D gene (5 bases). The CDR3 runs to 16 residues. V was clipped by 0 bases and J by 4 bases, with 12 bases between them. The germline gives CDR1 KGHSY, CDR2 FQNENV. The CDR3 DNA reads as TGTGCCAGCAGCCAATCCCAGGGTCGGATTAATGAAAAACTGTTTTTT. Translating gives CASSQSQGRINEKLFF.

The rearrangement links TRBV28 to TRBJ1-1, with 8 nucleotides matching TRBD1. V dropped 6 bases and J dropped 5; count of bases not matched to a gene: 14. Germline V gene sequence: CDR1 MDHEN, CDR2 SYDVKM. CDR3 length: 16 residues. CDR3 loop: CASSLLPGGRGTEAFF. The CDR3 bases are TGTGCCAGCAGCTTGCTTCCAGGGGGCAGAGGGACTGAAGCTTTCTTT. The full variable domain, rest sourced from reference TRBV28 and TRBJ1-1, is DVKVTQSSRYLVKRTGEKVFLECVQDMDHENMFWYRQDPGLGLRLIYFSYDVKMKEKGDIPEGYSVSREKKERFSLILESASTNQTSMYLCASSLLPGGRGTEAFFGQGTRLTVV.

The rearrangement links TRBV18 to TRBJ2-7; D is possibly TRBD1 (5 bases). The CDR3 covers 16 residues. The germline V gene encodes CDR1 KGHSH and CDR2 LQKENI. The ends were cut back, 6 bases at V and 6 bases at J, with 24 bases in the middle. CDR3 sequence reads: CASSPGGRVGLREQYF. CDR3 nucleotide sequence: TGTGCCAGCTCCCCAGGTGGCAGGGTAGGCCTACGCGAGCAGTACTTC.

The V gene is TRBV3-1 (or the pseudogene TRBV3-2), the J gene TRBJ2-7, with 10 bases lining up with TRBD1. The CDR3 has 15 amino acids. The trim removed 2 bases at V and 5 bases at J, leaving 6 bases unmatched. CDR1 LGHDT and CDR2 YNNKEL come from the germline V gene (reference sequence). The DNA of the CDR3 is TGTGCCAGCAGCCAAAGGGACAGGGGACGTAACGAGCAGTACTTC. This gives the protein CASSQRDRGRNEQYF.

This chain joins TRBV5-6 and TRBJ2-3; 7 bases are shared with TRBD1. The CDR3 runs 14 residues. In germline, CDR1 is SGHDT, CDR2 YYEEEE. Trimming removed 0 bases from V and 6 bases from J; junction bases left unmatched: 4. Written as DNA, the CDR3 is TGTGCCAGCAGCTTGGGCCAGGGGGTCGATACGCAGTATTTT. As protein: CASSLGQGVDTQYF. Full variable domain (missing parts from reference TRBV5-6 and TRBJ2-3): DAGVTQSPTHLIKTRGQQVTLRCSPKSGHDTVSWYQQALGQGPQFIFQYYEEEERQRGNFPDRFSGHQFPNYSSELNVNALLLGDSALYLCASSLGQGVDTQYFGPGTRLTVL.

This clone was counted a few times. The V and J genes are TRBV14 and TRBJ2-3, with 14 bases aligning to TRBD2. The V gene's germline CDR1 is SGHDN and CDR2 FVKESK. The CDR3 loop spans 17 amino acids. V lost 4 bases, J lost 0 bases, and 3 bases stayed unmatched. CDR3 in amino acids: CASSPRLAGGSTDTQYF. CDR3 nucleotide sequence: TGTGCCAGCAGCCCGAGACTAGCGGGGGGGAGCACAGATACGCAGTATTTT.

The genes are TRBV19 and TRBJ2-2; TRBD1 aligns across 9 bases. The junction had 5 bases not matched to a gene; V was cut back by 5 bases and J by 1 base. This CDR3 contains 16 residues. CDR1 LNHDA and CDR2 SQIVND come from the germline V gene (reference sequence). CDR3 in amino acids: CASSGDRAGNTGELFF. DNA of the CDR3: TGTGCCAGTAGTGGGGACAGGGCAGGGAACACCGGGGAGCTGTTTTTT.

The chain couples TRBV28 to TRBJ1-2; D gene unclear. With 9 bases removed from V and 8 bases from J, the gap between germline ends came to 10 bases. The V gene's germline CDR1 is MDHEN and CDR2 SYDVKM. This CDR3 spans 10 amino acids. CDR3 sequence: CASGLGGYTF. CDR3 coding DNA: TGTGCCAGTGGACTAGGGGGCTACACCTTC.